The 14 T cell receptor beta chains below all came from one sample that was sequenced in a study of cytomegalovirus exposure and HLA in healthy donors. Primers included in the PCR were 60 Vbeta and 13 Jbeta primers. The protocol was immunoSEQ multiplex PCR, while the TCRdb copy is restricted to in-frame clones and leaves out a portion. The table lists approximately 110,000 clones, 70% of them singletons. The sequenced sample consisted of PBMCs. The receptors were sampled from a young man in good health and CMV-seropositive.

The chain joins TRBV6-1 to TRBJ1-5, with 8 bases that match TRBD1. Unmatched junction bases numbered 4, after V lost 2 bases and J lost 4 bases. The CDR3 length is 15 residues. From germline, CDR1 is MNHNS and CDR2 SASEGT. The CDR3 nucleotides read TGTGCCAGCAGTGAATTGGGACAGGAGAATCAGCCCCAGCATTTT. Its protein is CASSELGQENQPQHF.

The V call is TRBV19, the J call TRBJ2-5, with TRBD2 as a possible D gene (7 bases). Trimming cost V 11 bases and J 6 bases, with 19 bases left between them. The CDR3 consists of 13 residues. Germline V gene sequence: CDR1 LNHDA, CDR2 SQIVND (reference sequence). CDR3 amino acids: CASRGGGLKTQYF. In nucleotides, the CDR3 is TGTGCCTCGAGAGGGGGGGGCCTTAAGACCCAGTACTTC.

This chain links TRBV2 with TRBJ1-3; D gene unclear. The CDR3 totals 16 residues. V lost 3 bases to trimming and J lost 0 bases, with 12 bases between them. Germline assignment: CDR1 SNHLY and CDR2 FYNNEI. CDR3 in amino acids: CASSDRRLSSGNTIYF. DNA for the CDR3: TGTGCCAGCAGTGATCGCAGGCTATCCTCTGGAAACACCATATATTTT.

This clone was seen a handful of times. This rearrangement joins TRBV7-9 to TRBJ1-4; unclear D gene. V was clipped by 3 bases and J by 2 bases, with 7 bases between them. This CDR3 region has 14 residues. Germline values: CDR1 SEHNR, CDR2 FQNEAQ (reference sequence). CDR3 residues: CASSFLQTNEKLFF. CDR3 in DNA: TGTGCCAGCAGCTTTTTACAGACTAATGAAAAACTGTTTTTT.

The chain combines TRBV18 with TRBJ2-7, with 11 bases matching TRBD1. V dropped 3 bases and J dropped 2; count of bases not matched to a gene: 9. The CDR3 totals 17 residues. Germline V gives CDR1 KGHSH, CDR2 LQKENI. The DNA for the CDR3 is TGTGCCAGCTCACCGCAGCTTCCGGGACAGGGGGCCTACGAGCAGTACTTC. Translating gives CASSPQLPGQGAYEQYF.

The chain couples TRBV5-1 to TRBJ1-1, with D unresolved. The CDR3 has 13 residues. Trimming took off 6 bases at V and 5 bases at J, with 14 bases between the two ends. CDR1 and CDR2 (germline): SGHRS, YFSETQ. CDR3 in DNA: TGCGCCAGCACCTTCATCGGGAGTACTGAAGCTTTCTTT. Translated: CASTFIGSTEAFF. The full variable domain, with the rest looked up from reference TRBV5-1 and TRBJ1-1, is KAGVTQTPRYLIKTRGQQVTLSCSPISGHRSVSWYQQTPGQGLQFLFEYFSETQRNKGNFPGRFSGRQFSNSRSEMNVSTLELGDSALYLCASTFIGSTEAFFGQGTRLTVV.

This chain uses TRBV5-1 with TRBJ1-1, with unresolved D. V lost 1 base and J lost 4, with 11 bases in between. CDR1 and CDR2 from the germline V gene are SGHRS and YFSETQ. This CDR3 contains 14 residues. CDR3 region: CASSLNIQSTEAFF. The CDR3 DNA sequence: TGCGCCAGCAGCTTGAATATACAGTCCACTGAAGCTTTCTTT.

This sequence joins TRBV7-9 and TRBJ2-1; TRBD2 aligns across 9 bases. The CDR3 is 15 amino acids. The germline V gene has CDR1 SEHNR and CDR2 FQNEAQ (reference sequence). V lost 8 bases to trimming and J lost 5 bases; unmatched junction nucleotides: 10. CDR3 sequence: CASREGGGDNNEQFF. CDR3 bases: TGTGCCAGCCGAGAGGGCGGGGGGGACAACAATGAGCAGTTCTTC.

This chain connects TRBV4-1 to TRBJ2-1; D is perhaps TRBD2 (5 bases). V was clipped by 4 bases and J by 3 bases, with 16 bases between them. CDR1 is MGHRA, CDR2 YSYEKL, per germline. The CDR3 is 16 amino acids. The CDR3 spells CASSPTVGLNYNEQFF. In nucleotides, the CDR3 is TGCGCCAGCAGCCCAACGGTAGGACTGAACTACAATGAGCAGTTCTTC.

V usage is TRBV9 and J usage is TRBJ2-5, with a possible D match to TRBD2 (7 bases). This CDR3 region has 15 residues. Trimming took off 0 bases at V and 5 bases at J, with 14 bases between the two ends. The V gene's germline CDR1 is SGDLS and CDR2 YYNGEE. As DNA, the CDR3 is TGTGCCAGCAGCGTAGCTACCAGGGGAGGGGAGACCCAGTACTTC. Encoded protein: CASSVATRGGETQYF.

CDR3 nucleotides: TGTGCCAGCAGTTCCTTCCAGAAAAACAATGAGCAGTTCTTC. Its protein is CASSSFQKNNEQFF. The chain combines TRBV27 with TRBJ2-1; D call uncertain. The CDR3 totals 14 residues. With 4 bases removed from V and 5 bases from J, the gap between germline ends came to 12 bases. Germline V gene data show CDR1 as MNHEY and CDR2 as SMNVEV (reference sequence).

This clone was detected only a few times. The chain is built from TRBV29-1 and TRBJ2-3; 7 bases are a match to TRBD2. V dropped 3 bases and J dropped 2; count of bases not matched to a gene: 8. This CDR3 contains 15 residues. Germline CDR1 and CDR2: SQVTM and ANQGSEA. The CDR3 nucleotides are TGCAGCGTTGACGGGACTACTTGGGCCACAGATACGCAGTATTTT. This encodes CSVDGTTWATDTQYF.

The CDR3 DNA follows: TGTGCCAGGGTTCTAAGGTACAGTCGAAATGGCTACACCTTC. Protein sequence: CARVLRYSRNGYTF. V gene TRBV27 combines with J gene TRBJ1-2, with D uncertain. The CDR3 spans 14 residues. Trimming removed 9 bases from V and 6 bases from J, with 20 bases in between. Germline CDR1 MNHEY, CDR2 SMNVEV (reference sequence).

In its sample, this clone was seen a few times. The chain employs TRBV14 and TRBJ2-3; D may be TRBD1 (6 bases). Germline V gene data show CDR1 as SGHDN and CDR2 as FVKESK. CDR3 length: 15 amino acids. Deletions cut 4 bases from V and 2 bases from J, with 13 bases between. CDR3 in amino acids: CASSPRTAITDTQYF. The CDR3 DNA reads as TGTGCCAGCAGCCCGAGGACAGCTATCACAGATACGCAGTATTTT.